Listed below are T cell receptor beta chains from one sample, sequenced in a study of early T cells in non-severe SARS-CoV-2 infection. TCRdb analysed the 5' RACE reads with MiXCR anew, one entry per CDR3 protein. The sample gives 75,000 to 90,000 distinct CDR3 sequences, about 13% of which show up once; around 1.1% is in the top ten. The sequenced material came from whole blood. These receptors originate from an adult who was a healthcare worker with PCR-confirmed SARS-CoV-2 infection or an uninfected control (not recorded which). Both conserved end residues are part of each CDR3. D genes are given only for firm matches. Size tells how often a clone was seen (once, few, many) or the class of an expanded clone, and some rows leave it out.

D,size,J,V,DNA,CDR3
NA,NA,TRBJ1-3,TRBV2,TGTGCCAGCAGTTCAGAGAAAGTCACCATATATTTT,CASSSEKVTIYF
TRBD1,few,TRBJ1-6,TRBV20-1,TGCAGTGCAAAGGGACAGGGCGGATCACCCCTCCACTTT,CSAKGQGGSPLHF
TRBD1,few,TRBJ2-7,TRBV20-1,TGCAGTGCTCATGAGACAGGGGGCATCGACGAGCAGTACTTC,CSAHETGGIDEQYF
NA,few,TRBJ2-7,TRBV11-2,TGTGCCAGCAGCCCTCGAAAGGCCGAGCAGTACTTC,CASSPRKAEQYF
NA,many,TRBJ2-7,TRBV12-3/TRBV12-4,TGTGCCAGCAGTACCCTTCAAGAGCAGTACTTC,CASSTLQEQYF
NA,many,TRBJ2-1,TRBV20-1,TGCAGTGCTGTACCGGGAACCGGCAATGAGCAGTTCTTC,CSAVPGTGNEQFF
TRBD1,many,TRBJ1-2,TRBV7-2,TGTGCCAGCAGCTTAGCGGGACAGCTAAGCTATGGCTACACCTTC,CASSLAGQLSYGYTF
NA,many,TRBJ2-6,TRBV19,TGTGCCAGTAGTACCCTTGGGGTTGGCAGCCTATCTGGGGCCAACGTCCTGACTTTC,CASSTLGVGSLSGANVLTF
TRBD1,NA,TRBJ2-7,TRBV5-1,TGCGCCAGCAGCTTGAGTCACAGGGGATACGAGCAGTACTTC,CASSLSHRGYEQYF
TRBD1,NA,TRBJ1-1,TRBV6-2/TRBV6-3,TGTGCCAGCAGTTCCGATGCAGGGGGGGCTTTCTTT,CASSSDAGGAFF
TRBD1,many,TRBJ2-3,TRBV13,TGTGCCAGCAGCTCGACAGGGCCCACAGATACGCAGTATTTT,CASSSTGPTDTQYF
TRBD1,NA,TRBJ2-3,TRBV4-3,TGCGCCAGCAGCCAAGACAACAGGGGGTTGGTAGATACGCAGTATTTT,CASSQDNRGLVDTQYF
TRBD1,NA,TRBJ1-2,TRBV12-3/TRBV12-4,TGTGCCAGCAGTCTCGGACAGGGAATGGACTATGGCTACACCTTC,CASSLGQGMDYGYTF
NA,few,TRBJ1-6,TRBV6-6,TGTGCCAGCAGCCCGGACCGCTCCCAATCCTATAATTCACCCCTCCACTTT,CASSPDRSQSYNSPLHF
NA,NA,TRBJ1-1,TRBV7-8,TGTGCCAGCAGCCCCGAGGGGCAGCCTTTAAGAGCTTTCTTT,CASSPEGQPLRAFF
NA,many,TRBJ2-1,TRBV2,TGTGCCAGCAGTGCGCTAGCGAACTCCTACAATGAGCAGTTCTTC,CASSALANSYNEQFF
TRBD1,many,TRBJ2-7,TRBV20-1,TGCAGTGCTAGTCGCCTCGATGGACAGGCCTACGAGCAGTACTTC,CSASRLDGQAYEQYF
NA,NA,TRBJ2-7,TRBV27,TGTGCCAACAGTTTAAGGGGGAACTACGAGCAGTACTTC,CANSLRGNYEQYF
TRBD1,NA,TRBJ2-5,TRBV5-4,TGTGCCAGCAGCCCGGGACAGATACAAGAGACCCAGTACTTC,CASSPGQIQETQYF
NA,many,TRBJ1-5,TRBV5-1,TGCGCCAGCAGCTTGACTGGGGGAAATCAGCCCCAGCATTTT,CASSLTGGNQPQHF
NA,NA,TRBJ1-1,TRBV14,TGTGCCAGCAACCAATCCAGGGGCACTGAAGCTTTCTTT,CASNQSRGTEAFF
TRBD1,many,TRBJ1-2,TRBV10-2,TGCGCCAGCCTCCGGGACAGCTATGGCTACACCTTC,CASLRDSYGYTF
TRBD1,NA,TRBJ1-3,TRBV28,TGTGCCAGCACAAACTACAGGGGCTCTGGAAACACCATATATTTT,CASTNYRGSGNTIYF
TRBD2,NA,TRBJ2-3,TRBV12-3/TRBV12-4,TGTGCCAGCAGCTCCGGGACTAGCGGGGGGGCAAGCACAGATACGCAGTATTTT,CASSSGTSGGASTDTQYF
TRBD2,NA,TRBJ2-1,TRBV19,TGTGCCAGTAGCCCTATGGGACTAGCGGGAGTAACGGGCAGCGATGAGCAGTTCTTC,CASSPMGLAGVTGSDEQFF
TRBD2,once,TRBJ2-7,TRBV9,TGTGCCAGCAGCGTGAGGGCTAGCGGCTACGAGCAGTACTTC,CASSVRASGYEQYF
NA,few,TRBJ2-2,TRBV19,TGTGCCAGTAGTATAGGACGGGACTTCAACACCGGGGAGCTGTTTTTT,CASSIGRDFNTGELFF
TRBD2,NA,TRBJ2-3,TRBV28,TGTGCCAGCAGTAAACTAGCGGATACGCAGTATTTT,CASSKLADTQYF
NA,many,TRBJ2-1,TRBV6-6,TGTGCCAGCAGCATAGGGCCCAATGAGCAGTTCTTC,CASSIGPNEQFF
NA,few,TRBJ1-6,TRBV7-2,TGTGCCAGCAGCTTAGGGGGAGCTATAGTTTCACCCCTCCACTTT,CASSLGGAIVSPLHF
NA,many,TRBJ2-2,TRBV12-3/TRBV12-4,TGTGCCAGCAGAGGAGTTCGAAACACCGGGGAGCTGTTTTTT,CASRGVRNTGELFF
TRBD1,many,TRBJ2-7,TRBV7-8,TGTGCCAGCAGCACCCGTACCCGGGACAGGGGCGAGCAGTACTTC,CASSTRTRDRGEQYF
NA,NA,TRBJ2-3,TRBV20-1,TGCAGTGCTAGAGATCCCCACAGCGCCAAAGAGTATTTT,CSARDPHSAKEYF
TRBD1,NA,TRBJ2-7,TRBV27,TGTGCCAGCAAAGGACAGGCGAGCTCCTACGAGCAGTACTTC,CASKGQASSYEQYF
NA,many,TRBJ2-1,TRBV6-5,TGTGCCAGCAGTTACAGCTTCTCCTACAATGAGCAGTTCTTC,CASSYSFSYNEQFF
NA,NA,TRBJ2-2,TRBV7-2,TGTGCCAGCAGCTCCAGCGGTTCGGGCGGGGAGCTGTTTTTT,CASSSSGSGGELFF
TRBD1,many,TRBJ1-5,TRBV5-6,TGTGCCAGCAGCTTGATGGTAAAGGGGGCAACTCAGCCCCAGCATTTT,CASSLMVKGATQPQHF
NA,many,TRBJ2-1,TRBV29-1,TGCAGCGTTGAAGGCCGCAAGATTAGGGGGCAGTTCTTC,CSVEGRKIRGQFF
NA,NA,TRBJ2-7,TRBV29-1,TGCAGCGTTGTCCGCGGAGGTTACGAGCAGTACTTC,CSVVRGGYEQYF
TRBD2,NA,TRBJ2-3,TRBV20-1,TGCAGTGCTCCCCGGACTAGCGGGAGGAGCACAGATACGCAGTATTTT,CSAPRTSGRSTDTQYF
NA,few,TRBJ2-3,TRBV9,TGTGCCAGCAGCGTAACTCCCAGGCAGGTGGCAGATACGCAGTATTTT,CASSVTPRQVADTQYF
TRBD1,few,TRBJ1-5,TRBV3-1,TGTGCCAGCAGCGTGGGACAGGGGGCAACCCAGCATTTT,CASSVGQGATQHF
NA,many,TRBJ1-1,TRBV20-1,TGCAGTGCCAACTCGCCAGGGGAGTCGAACACTGAAGCTTTCTTT,CSANSPGESNTEAFF
NA,NA,TRBJ1-2,TRBV5-4,TGTGCCAGCAGCTTCCCTACGGACTATGGCTACACCTTC,CASSFPTDYGYTF